The rows below give T cell receptor beta chains drawn from one sample of a study of blood T cell repertoires in COVID-19. Sequencing was performed with immunoSEQ multiplex PCR; in TCRdb, only in-frame clones are kept and a portion is missing. The repertoire includes over 70,000 clones, 80% to 90% of them detected once, and approximately 12% sits in the top ten. Sequencing used peripheral blood. These receptors all come from an older man with acute or convalescent COVID-19. CDR3s include the opening cysteine and the closing phenylalanine or tryptophan. Each record gives: D gene, clone size, V gene, J gene, CDR3 DNA, CDR3 protein. D genes are given only for firm matches. Size values are once, few and many counts, or a class for expanded clones, and some rows have none.

.	.	TRBV6-2/TRBV6-3	TRBJ2-7	TGTGCCAGCAGTCCCGGGGGTCTTTGGGAGCAGTACTTC	CASSPGGLWEQYF
.	.	TRBV29-1	TRBJ2-3	TGCAGCGTTGACCCTAGCACAGATACGCAGTATTTT	CSVDPSTDTQYF
.	.	TRBV30	TRBJ1-3	TGTGCCTGTTACAAGGGGAACACCATATATTTT	CACYKGNTIYF
TRBD2	.	TRBV6-5	TRBJ2-7	TGTGCCAGCAGTTCTCAAGCGGGGGAGAGCTACGAGCAGTACTTC	CASSSQAGESYEQYF
TRBD1	once	TRBV11-2	TRBJ1-2	TGTGCCAGCAGCTTAGGAAAAGGGGGCAGGGGGCACGGCTACACCTTC	CASSLGKGGRGHGYTF
.	.	TRBV2	TRBJ1-2	TGTGCCAGCAGTGAGTACTCCAACTATGGCTACACCTTC	CASSEYSNYGYTF
.	.	TRBV29-1	TRBJ2-2	TGCAGCGTTCTTGTCCTTGTCGGGGAGCTGTTTTTT	CSVLVLVGELFF
.	.	TRBV11-2	TRBJ2-2	TGTGCCAGCAGCTTGGGGGGCACCGGGGAGCTGTTTTTT	CASSLGGTGELFF
TRBD2	.	TRBV10-1	TRBJ2-3	TGCGCCAGCAGTGGGGGACTAGCGGGGGTTACAGATACGCAGTATTTT	CASSGGLAGVTDTQYF
.	.	TRBV7-2	TRBJ2-3	TGTGCCAGCAGCCCGGGACTGACTAGCACAGATACGCAGTATTTT	CASSPGLTSTDTQYF
.	.	TRBV6-5	TRBJ2-7	TGTGCCAGCAGTCCGGACTTTCCGGTGGGCGAGCAGTACTTC	CASSPDFPVGEQYF
.	.	TRBV7-2	TRBJ2-5	TGTGCCAGCAGCTTAAAGGGCGGGAAAGAGACCCAGTACTTC	CASSLKGGKETQYF
.	.	TRBV20-1	TRBJ2-5	TGCAGTGCTAGTCTTCACCAAGAGACCCAGTACTTC	CSASLHQETQYF
.	.	TRBV30	TRBJ1-5	TGTGCCTGGAGTGTACGTCGCGGGGATCAGCCCCAGCATTTT	CAWSVRRGDQPQHF
.	.	TRBV7-8	TRBJ2-2	TGTGCCAGCAGGACAAGCACCGGGGAGCTGTTTTTT	CASRTSTGELFF
.	once	TRBV7-2	TRBJ1-6	TGTGCCAGCAGCTTAGAAGGCCGGGGAAGGACCTATAATTCACCCCTCCACTTT	CASSLEGRGRTYNSPLHF
TRBD1	.	TRBV7-2	TRBJ2-3	TGTGCCAGCAGCTTAGGGGGACAGGGGAGAGATACGCAGTATTTT	CASSLGGQGRDTQYF
.	.	TRBV7-2	TRBJ1-2	TGTGCCAGCAGCTTAGCGCTTAGGGGTAATGGCTACACCTTC	CASSLALRGNGYTF
.	.	TRBV2	TRBJ1-2	TGTGCCAGCAGCCGCACGGGACAAACTGTCTATGGCTACACCTTC	CASSRTGQTVYGYTF
.	once	TRBV6-6	TRBJ2-5	TGTGCCAGCAGTCCCTCGGGAACCCAGTACTTC	CASSPSGTQYF
.	.	TRBV2	TRBJ2-3	TGTGCCAGCGTTCGAGACGGGAAAAACACAGATACGCAGTATTTT	CASVRDGKNTDTQYF
.	.	TRBV27	TRBJ2-4	TGTGCCAGCAGGACAAGAGACATTCAGTACTTC	CASRTRDIQYF
TRBD1	.	TRBV6-5	TRBJ1-5	TGTGCCAGCAGGCTTCAGGGGGGCGGTGGTTCGCCCCAGCATTTT	CASRLQGGGGSPQHF
TRBD1	.	TRBV28	TRBJ2-3	TGTGCCAGCAGGCCCCCGACAGGGTTCGGCACAGATACGCAGTATTTT	CASRPPTGFGTDTQYF
TRBD1	few	TRBV6-5	TRBJ2-1	TGTGCCACAACACCCCGGGACAGGGGCCCCCCTGAGCAGTTCTTC	CATTPRDRGPPEQFF
TRBD2	once	TRBV5-1	TRBJ2-1	TGCGCCAGCAGCCCCCATAGCGGGGGGGACAATGAGCAGTTCTTC	CASSPHSGGDNEQFF
.	.	TRBV7-9	TRBJ1-1	TGTGCCAGCAGCCCTCAGGGGCGCGTTACTGAAGCTTTCTTT	CASSPQGRVTEAFF
TRBD1	.	TRBV7-9	TRBJ1-2	TGTGCCAGCAGCCCTGGACAGGGTAACTATGGCTACACCTTC	CASSPGQGNYGYTF
TRBD1	.	TRBV19	TRBJ2-1	TGTGCCAGTAGTCCGGGACAGGGGTTTGAGCAGTTCTTC	CASSPGQGFEQFF
TRBD1	once	TRBV6-2/TRBV6-3	TRBJ1-5	TGTGCCAGCAGCCCGGACAGGGGGTTTAGTCAGCCCCAGCATTTT	CASSPDRGFSQPQHF
.	.	TRBV7-9	TRBJ2-5	TGTGCCAGCAGCTTAGCGGGGCTTCGGGAGACCCAGTACTTC	CASSLAGLRETQYF
.	.	TRBV27	TRBJ2-7	TGTGCCAGCAGTTTGCACCCAGGCCTGGATGAAGAGCAGTACTTC	CASSLHPGLDEEQYF
.	.	TRBV10-3	TRBJ1-3	TGTGCCATCAGCAATGACAGGCCTGGAAACACCATATATTTT	CAISNDRPGNTIYF
TRBD2	.	TRBV6-2/TRBV6-3	TRBJ2-1	TGTGCCAGCAGCCAACTAGCGGGGGGGTACAATGAGCAGTTCTTC	CASSQLAGGYNEQFF
TRBD1	.	TRBV11-3	TRBJ2-5	TGTGCCAGCAGCCCGGACAGGGCGGGGACCCAGTACTTC	CASSPDRAGTQYF
.	.	TRBV18	TRBJ1-1	TGTGCCAGCTCGTCCGAGACTCTGAACACTGAAGCTTTCTTT	CASSSETLNTEAFF
.	.	TRBV7-3	TRBJ2-7	TGTGCCAGCAGCGTGACGGGTGGCGAGCAGTACTTC	CASSVTGGEQYF
.	once	TRBV27	TRBJ1-1	TGTGCCAGCGGATTCTACAGAGGGACTGAAGCTTTCTTT	CASGFYRGTEAFF
.	.	TRBV5-4	TRBJ2-1	TGTGCCAGCAGCCGGGGTGAGGCGGGTGAGCAGTTCTTC	CASSRGEAGEQFF
TRBD1	.	TRBV20-1	TRBJ2-5	TGCAGTCCAGGGGGCGAGACCCAGTACTTC	CSPGGETQYF
TRBD1	.	TRBV29-1	TRBJ1-2	TGCAGCGTTCGTGGGACAGGAGTCCAGGGCTACACCTTC	CSVRGTGVQGYTF
TRBD2	.	TRBV7-2	TRBJ2-1	TGTGCCAGCAGCGCTCTTTTGGGGGGGGATCCGTCCTACAATGAGCAGTTCTTC	CASSALLGGDPSYNEQFF
.	.	TRBV19	TRBJ1-1	TGTGCCAGTAGTCCCTTGACAGGCCAGACCTTTATGAACACTGAAGCTTTCTTT	CASSPLTGQTFMNTEAFF
.	.	TRBV19	TRBJ1-2	TGTGCCAGTAGTATGACAGGTGGGGATGGCTACACCTTC	CASSMTGGDGYTF
TRBD1	once	TRBV19	TRBJ1-2	TGTGCCAGTAGTGTCACAGGGGGTCTACGTGGCTACACCTTC	CASSVTGGLRGYTF
.	.	TRBV11-2	TRBJ1-2	TGTGCCAGCAGCTTAAGGGCAGGGTGGAACTATGGCTACACCTTC	CASSLRAGWNYGYTF
.	.	TRBV7-6	TRBJ2-7	TGTGCCAGCAGCCAGGCGAACCCAGGTGTTCAGTACTTC	CASSQANPGVQYF